What follows are 16 T cell receptor beta chains derived from one specimen sequenced in a study of human T cells and chemical hapten exposure. Regarding time point: healthy volunteer bleed at 6 weeks. Blood, whole and unfractionated, served as the source for total RNA extraction. TCRdb reanalysed the RACE reads using MiXCR and keeps one entry per CDR3 protein. The data show roughly 75,000 distinct CDR3 sequences, about 9.2% seen once. Source material: whole blood. The receptor source for this set is a female donor in good health. Some clones in this sample may be carry-over from other donors' samples.

The genes are TRBV20-1 and TRBJ1-5, with 7 bases matching TRBD1. There are 14 residues in the CDR3. Germline assignment: CDR1 DFQATT and CDR2 SNEGSKA (reference sequence). Trimming at V came to 6 bases and at J to 2 bases, leaving 7 bases not matched to a gene. The CDR3 DNA reads TGCAGTGCACAGACAGGGAATGGCAATCAGCCCCAGCATTTT. Translating gives CSAQTGNGNQPQHF.

This clonotype was picked up many times. The chain joins TRBV5-1 to TRBJ2-2; TRBD1 matches 7 bases. J lost 5 bases, V lost 4 bases, and 11 bases had no gene match. The CDR3 covers 16 residues. Germline CDR1 and CDR2: SGHRS and YFSETQ. CDR3 sequence reads: CASSQPQGPATGELFF. The DNA for the CDR3 is TGCGCCAGCAGCCAACCACAGGGGCCAGCGACCGGGGAGCTGTTTTTT.

This clonotype was picked up many times. The chain links TRBV7-2 to TRBJ1-1, with TRBD1 as a possible D gene (5 bases). The germline gives CDR1 SGHTA, CDR2 FQGNSA. This CDR3 has 13 amino acids. With 2 bases removed from V and 1 base from J, the gap between germline ends came to 5 bases. CDR3 DNA sequence: TGTGCCAGCAGCTTAAGGGGGAACACTGAAGCTTTCTTT. Encoded protein: CASSLRGNTEAFF.

The table lists this clonotype with many counts. A much larger clone lies one base from this, so it may be a read error. The J gene is TRBJ2-3, the V gene TRBV29-1; 7 nucleotides align to TRBD1. The CDR3 is 13 residues long. Trimming at V came to 6 bases and at J to 14 bases, leaving 17 bases not matched to a gene. Germline values: CDR1 SQVTM, CDR2 ANQGSEA. The CDR3 spells CSVGVGREGARYF. For the CDR3, the DNA is TGCAGCGTCGGAGTTGGACGAGAGGGGGCCCGGTATTTT.

As for this clonotype: This sequence may be a read error, since a much larger clone differs from it by one base. It is likely a read error, because the conserved phenylalanine at the end of the CDR3 is missing. V and J are TRBV9 and TRBJ2-7; no clear D gene. CDR3 length equals 15 residues. Germline-derived CDR1 and CDR2 are SGDLS and YYNGEE. Trimming shortened V by 2 bases and J by 0 bases, and 12 bases separated the two germline ends. Here the CDR3 DNA reads TGTGCCAGCAGCGTGGGTTTACAGAACTCCTACGAGCAGTACTTA. It yields the protein CASSVGLQNSYEQYL.

This clonotype showed up many times. The chain has TRBV12-3 or TRBV12-4 and TRBJ2-3; 10 bases match TRBD2. V lost 6 bases and J lost 4; bases outside the gene matches: 10. This CDR3 has 16 residues. As DNA, the CDR3 is TGTGCCAGCAGCCCGGTTCTAGCGGGGGCGGCAGATACGCAGTATTTT. Translating it yields CASSPVLAGAADTQYF.

At least ten counts were recorded for this clonotype. The chain joins TRBV29-1 to TRBJ2-6; D is unresolved. The germline V and J ends were trimmed by 3 bases and 0 bases, with 3 bases remaining between them. This CDR3 comprises 13 residues. Germline CDR1 reads SQVTM; CDR2 reads ANQGSEA. The CDR3 region has the DNA TGCAGCGTTGAGCACTCTGGGGCCAACGTCCTGACTTTC. It is translated as CSVEHSGANVLTF.

This clonotype has ten or more counts. The chain couples TRBV5-6 to TRBJ2-7; D remains ambiguous. The V end lost 3 bases, the J end lost 0 bases, and 13 bases lay between the germline ends. Germline CDR1 SGHDT, CDR2 YYEEEE. This CDR3 is built from 15 residues. As DNA, the CDR3 is TGTGCCAGCAGCTCACCCAGCCTCCGCTCCTACGAGCAGTACTTC. Protein: CASSSPSLRSYEQYF. The full variable domain, in which reference TRBV5-6 and TRBJ2-7 provide the parts outside the CDR3, is DAGVTQSPTHLIKTRGQQVTLRCSPKSGHDTVSWYQQALGQGPQFIFQYYEEEERQRGNFPDRFSGHQFPNYSSELNVNALLLGDSALYLCASSSPSLRSYEQYFGPGTRLTVT.

This clonotype has a handful of counts. The chain joins TRBV4-1 to TRBJ2-7; TRBD2 is a possible D gene (5 bases). Germline V lookup: CDR1 MGHRA, CDR2 YSYEKL. V dropped 1 base and J dropped 3 bases, with 13 bases sitting between them. The CDR3 is 15 amino acids. Here the CDR3 DNA reads TGCGCCAGCAGCCAAGCCCCGGACTCTTACTACGAGCAGTACTTC. The encoded protein is CASSQAPDSYYEQYF.

This clonotype has more than one count but fewer than ten. The chain employs TRBV7-9 and TRBJ2-7; 10 bases fit TRBD2. The V gene end was trimmed by 0 bases and the J gene end by 6 bases; junction bases not matched to a gene: 8. CDR1 is SEHNR, CDR2 FQNEAQ, per germline (reference sequence). CDR3 length: 16 residues. The CDR3 DNA reads as TGTGCCAGCAGCTTAGCAGCGGGGGGGCCCTTTGCCGAGCAGTACTTC. This encodes CASSLAAGGPFAEQYF.

This clonotype was observed many times. V usage is TRBV20-1 and J usage is TRBJ1-2; D is unresolved. The V gene's germline CDR1 is DFQATT and CDR2 SNEGSKA (reference sequence). This CDR3 region has 11 residues. Trimming removed 6 bases at V and 8 bases at J, with 13 bases between. The CDR3 DNA reads TGCAGTGCACTGACACAGAACGGCTACACCTTC. Protein: CSALTQNGYTF.

This chain uses TRBV10-3 with TRBJ1-2; D is uncertain. This CDR3 has 13 residues. The germline gives CDR1 ENHRY, CDR2 SYGVKD. V lost 11 bases and J 5 bases, leaving 18 bases between the germline ends. The CDR3 coding sequence is TGTGCCGCAACGGGAGGCCTACAATATGGCTACACCTTC. Its protein is CAATGGLQYGYTF.

Many counts were recorded for this clonotype. The gene calls are TRBV9 and TRBJ2-3; tentative D call: TRBD1 (5 bases). V shed 0 bases and J shed 2 bases, with 16 bases lying between them. Germline V lookup: CDR1 SGDLS, CDR2 YYNGEE. This CDR3 comprises 17 residues. CDR3 nucleotide sequence: TGTGCCAGCAGCGTAGGCCGACAGCTATCTATCACAGATACGCAGTATTTT. Amino acids: CASSVGRQLSITDTQYF.

Ten or more counts support this clonotype. V is TRBV6-5 and J is TRBJ2-3; 14 nucleotides line up with TRBD2. The germline V gene has CDR1 MNHEY and CDR2 SVGAGI. Trimming took 6 bases from V and 6 from J; bases not matched to a gene: 5. The CDR3 is 15 residues long. CDR3 coding DNA: TGTGCCAGCAGGACTAGCGGGGGGGCGCGGGATACGCAGTATTTT. It is translated as CASRTSGGARDTQYF.

This clonotype was recorded many times. The rearrangement uses TRBV7-9 and TRBJ1-1, with D uncertain. There are 13 residues in the CDR3. Trimming pared 5 bases from V and 0 bases from J, leaving 7 bases between. Germline CDR1 is SEHNR and CDR2 is FQNEAQ (reference sequence). DNA for the CDR3: TGTGCCAGCAGCGCAAGTATGAACACTGAAGCTTTCTTT. Translating it yields CASSASMNTEAFF.

This clonotype has just a few counts. The rearrangement joins TRBV6-5 to TRBJ2-6; TRBD1 aligns across 12 bases. Trimming at V came to 2 bases and at J to 3 bases, leaving 2 bases not matched to a gene. The CDR3 covers 17 residues. CDR1 is MNHEY, CDR2 SVGAGI, per germline. The CDR3 sequence is CASSYGDRGHGANVLTF. The CDR3 DNA sequence: TGTGCCAGCAGTTACGGGGACAGGGGGCATGGGGCCAACGTCCTGACTTTC.